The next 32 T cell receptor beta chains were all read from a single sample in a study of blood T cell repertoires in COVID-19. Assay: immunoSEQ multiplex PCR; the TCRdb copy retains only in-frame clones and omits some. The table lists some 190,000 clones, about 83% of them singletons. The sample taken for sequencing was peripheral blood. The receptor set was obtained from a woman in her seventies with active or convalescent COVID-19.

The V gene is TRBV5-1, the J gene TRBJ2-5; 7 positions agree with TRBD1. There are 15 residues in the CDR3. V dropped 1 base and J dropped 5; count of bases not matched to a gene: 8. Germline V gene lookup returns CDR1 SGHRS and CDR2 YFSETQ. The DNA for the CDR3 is TGCGCCAGCAGCTTGCCGACAGGGAGAGAGGAGACCCAGTACTTC. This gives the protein CASSLPTGREETQYF.

The DNA for the CDR3 is TGCGCCAGTTCCTCAGGGGTAGCGGGGAATGAGCAGTTCTTC. This gives the protein CASSSGVAGNEQFF. The genes are TRBV5-1 and TRBJ2-1; the match to TRBD2 covers 8 bases. In germline, CDR1 is SGHRS, CDR2 YFSETQ. The CDR3 consists of 14 residues. The V gene end was trimmed by 8 bases and the J gene end by 7 bases; junction bases not matched to a gene: 11.

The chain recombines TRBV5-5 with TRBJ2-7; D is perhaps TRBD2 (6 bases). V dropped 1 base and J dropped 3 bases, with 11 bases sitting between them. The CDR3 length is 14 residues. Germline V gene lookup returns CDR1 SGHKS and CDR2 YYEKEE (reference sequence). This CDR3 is CASSLTTSHYEQYF. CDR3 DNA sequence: TGTGCCAGCAGCTTGACAACTAGCCACTACGAGCAGTACTTC.

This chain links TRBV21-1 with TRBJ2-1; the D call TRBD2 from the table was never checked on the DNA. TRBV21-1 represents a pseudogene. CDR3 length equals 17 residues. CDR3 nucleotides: TGTGCCAGCAGCAAAGGGTACGGGAGCGGGTCATACAATGAGCAGTTCTTC. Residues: CASSKGYGSGSYNEQFF.

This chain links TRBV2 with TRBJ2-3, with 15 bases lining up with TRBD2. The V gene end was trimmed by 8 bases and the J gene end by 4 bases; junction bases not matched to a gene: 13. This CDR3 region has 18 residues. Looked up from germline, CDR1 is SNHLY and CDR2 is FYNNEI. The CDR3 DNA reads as TGTGCCAGCTTTTCAACCGGGACTAGCGGGAGGAGGGCAGATACGCAGTATTTT. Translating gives CASFSTGTSGRRADTQYF.

The DNA of the CDR3 is TGTGCCAGCTCCTCTGGGGCGGGAGTGGCAGATACGCAGTATTTT. Its translation: CASSSGAGVADTQYF. The chain uses TRBV18 and TRBJ2-3; 7 bases are shared with TRBD2. The germline V gene has CDR1 KGHSH and CDR2 LQKENI. The ends lost 6 bases at V and 4 bases at J; junction bases unmatched: 10. The CDR3 runs 15 residues. Full variable domain (remainder filled in from reference TRBV18 and TRBJ2-3): NAGVMQNPRHLVRRRGQEARLRCSPMKGHSHVYWYRQLPEEGLKFMVYLQKENIIDESGMPKERFSAEFPKEGPSILRIQQVVRGDSAAYFCASSSGAGVADTQYFGPGTRLTVL.

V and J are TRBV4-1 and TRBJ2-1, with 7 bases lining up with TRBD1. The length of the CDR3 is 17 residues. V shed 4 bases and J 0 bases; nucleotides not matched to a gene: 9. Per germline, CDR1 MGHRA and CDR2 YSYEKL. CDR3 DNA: TGCGCCAGCAGCCCGCGACAGGGAGCCTTCTCCTACAATGAGCAGTTCTTC. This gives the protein CASSPRQGAFSYNEQFF.

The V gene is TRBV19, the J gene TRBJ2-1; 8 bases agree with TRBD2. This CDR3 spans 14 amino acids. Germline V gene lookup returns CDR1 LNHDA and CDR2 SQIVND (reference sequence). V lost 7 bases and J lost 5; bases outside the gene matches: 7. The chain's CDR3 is CASKRESWDNEQFF. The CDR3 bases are TGTGCCAGTAAGCGGGAGTCTTGGGACAATGAGCAGTTCTTC.

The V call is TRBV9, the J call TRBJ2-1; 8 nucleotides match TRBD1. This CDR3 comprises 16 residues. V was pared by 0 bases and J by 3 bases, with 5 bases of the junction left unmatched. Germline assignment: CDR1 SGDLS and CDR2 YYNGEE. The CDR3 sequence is CASSVAGDRFYNEQFF. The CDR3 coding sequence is TGTGCCAGCAGCGTAGCTGGGGACAGGTTCTACAATGAGCAGTTCTTC.

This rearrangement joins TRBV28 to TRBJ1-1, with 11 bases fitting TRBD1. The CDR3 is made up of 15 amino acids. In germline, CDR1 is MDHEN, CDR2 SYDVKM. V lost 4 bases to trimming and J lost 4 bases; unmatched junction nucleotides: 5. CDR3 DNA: TGTGCCAGCAGTTCGGACAGGGGGCGCGGCACTGAAGCTTTCTTT. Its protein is CASSSDRGRGTEAFF. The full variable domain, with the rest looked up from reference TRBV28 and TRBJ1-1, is DVKVTQSSRYLVKRTGEKVFLECVQDMDHENMFWYRQDPGLGLRLIYFSYDVKMKEKGDIPEGYSVSREKKERFSLILESASTNQTSMYLCASSSDRGRGTEAFFGQGTRLTVV.

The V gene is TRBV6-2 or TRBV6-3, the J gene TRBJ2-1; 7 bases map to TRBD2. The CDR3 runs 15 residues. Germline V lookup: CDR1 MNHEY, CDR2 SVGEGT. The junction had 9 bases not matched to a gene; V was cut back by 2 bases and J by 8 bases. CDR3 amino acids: CASSYMGLPGDEQFF. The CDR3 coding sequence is TGTGCCAGCAGTTACATGGGACTACCGGGGGATGAGCAGTTCTTC.

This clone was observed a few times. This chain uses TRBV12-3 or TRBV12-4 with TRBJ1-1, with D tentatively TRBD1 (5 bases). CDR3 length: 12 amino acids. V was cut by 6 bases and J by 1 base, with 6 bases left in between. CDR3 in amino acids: CASSGQNTEAFF. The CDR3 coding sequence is TGTGCCAGCAGCGGACAGAACACTGAAGCTTTCTTT.

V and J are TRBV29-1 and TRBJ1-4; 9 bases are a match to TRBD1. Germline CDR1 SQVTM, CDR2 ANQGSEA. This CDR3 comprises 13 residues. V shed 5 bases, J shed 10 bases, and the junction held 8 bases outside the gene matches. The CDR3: CSVTGGSVRKLFF. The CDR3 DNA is TGCAGCGTTACAGGGGGCTCGGTCAGAAAACTGTTTTTT.

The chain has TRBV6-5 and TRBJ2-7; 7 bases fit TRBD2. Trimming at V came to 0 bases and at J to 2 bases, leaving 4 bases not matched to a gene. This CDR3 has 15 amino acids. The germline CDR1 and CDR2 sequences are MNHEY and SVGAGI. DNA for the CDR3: TGTGCCAGCAGTTACTCGGCGGGAGAGGCCTACGAGCAGTACTTC. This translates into CASSYSAGEAYEQYF.

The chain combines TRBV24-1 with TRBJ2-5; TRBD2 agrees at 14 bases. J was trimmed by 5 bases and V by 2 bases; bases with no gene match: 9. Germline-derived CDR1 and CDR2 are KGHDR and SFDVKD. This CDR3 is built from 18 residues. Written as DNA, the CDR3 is TGTGCCACCAGTGATTCGACTAGCGGGAGGGTTGGCTGGGAGACCCAGTACTTC. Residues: CATSDSTSGRVGWETQYF.

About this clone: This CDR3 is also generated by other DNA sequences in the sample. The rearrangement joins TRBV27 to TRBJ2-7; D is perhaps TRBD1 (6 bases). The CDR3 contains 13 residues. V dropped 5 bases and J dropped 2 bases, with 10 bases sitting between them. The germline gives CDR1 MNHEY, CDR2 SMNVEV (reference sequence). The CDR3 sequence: CASSLRGPYEQYF. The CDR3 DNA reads TGTGCCAGCAGTCTCAGGGGCCCCTACGAGCAGTACTTC.

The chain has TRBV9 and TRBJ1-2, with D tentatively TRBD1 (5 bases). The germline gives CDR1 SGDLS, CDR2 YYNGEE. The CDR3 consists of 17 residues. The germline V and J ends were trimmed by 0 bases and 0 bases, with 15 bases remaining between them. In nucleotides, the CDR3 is TGTGCCAGCAGCGTAGGAGTCAGGGACTATACTAACTATGGCTACACCTTC. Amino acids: CASSVGVRDYTNYGYTF.

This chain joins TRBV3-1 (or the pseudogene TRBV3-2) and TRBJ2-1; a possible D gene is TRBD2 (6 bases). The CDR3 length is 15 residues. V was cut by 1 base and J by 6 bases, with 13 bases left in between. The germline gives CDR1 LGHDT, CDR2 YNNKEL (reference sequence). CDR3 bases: TGTGCCAGCAGCCAAGGGAGGGCAAGCTCCAATGAGCAGTTCTTC. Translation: CASSQGRASSNEQFF.

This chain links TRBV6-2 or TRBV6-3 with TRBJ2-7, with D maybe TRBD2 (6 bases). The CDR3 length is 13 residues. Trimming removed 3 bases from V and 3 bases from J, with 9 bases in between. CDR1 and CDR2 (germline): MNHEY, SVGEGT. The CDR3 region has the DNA TGTGCCAGCAGTTATGGGACTTTCTACGAGCAGTACTTC. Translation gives CASSYGTFYEQYF.

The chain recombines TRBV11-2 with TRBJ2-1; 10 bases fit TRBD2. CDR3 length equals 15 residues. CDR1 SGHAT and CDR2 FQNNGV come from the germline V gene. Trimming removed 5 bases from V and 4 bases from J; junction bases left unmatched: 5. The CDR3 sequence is CASSTTSGPYNEQFF. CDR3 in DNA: TGTGCCAGCAGCACGACTAGCGGGCCTTACAATGAGCAGTTCTTC.

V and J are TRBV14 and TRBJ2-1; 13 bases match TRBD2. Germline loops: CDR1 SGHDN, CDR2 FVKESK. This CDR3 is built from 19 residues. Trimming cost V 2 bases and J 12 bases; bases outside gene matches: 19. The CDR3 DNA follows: TGTGCCAGCAGCCAAAATCCCGCCGGACTAGCGGGAGTATATAGAAGGCAGTTCTTC. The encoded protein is CASSQNPAGLAGVYRRQFF.

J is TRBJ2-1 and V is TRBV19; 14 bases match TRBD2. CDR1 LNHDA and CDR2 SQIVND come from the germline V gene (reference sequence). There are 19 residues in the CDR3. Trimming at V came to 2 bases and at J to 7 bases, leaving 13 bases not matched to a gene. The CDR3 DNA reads TGTGCCAGTAGTATACGCAGACAGGGGACTAGCGGGAGTGTAAATGAGCAGTTCTTC. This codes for CASSIRRQGTSGSVNEQFF. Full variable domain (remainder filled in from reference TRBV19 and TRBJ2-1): DGGITQSPKYLFRKEGQNVTLSCEQNLNHDAMYWYRQDPGQGLRLIYYSQIVNDFQKGDIAEGYSVSREKKESFPLTVTSAQKNPTAFYLCASSIRRQGTSGSVNEQFFGPGTRLTVL.

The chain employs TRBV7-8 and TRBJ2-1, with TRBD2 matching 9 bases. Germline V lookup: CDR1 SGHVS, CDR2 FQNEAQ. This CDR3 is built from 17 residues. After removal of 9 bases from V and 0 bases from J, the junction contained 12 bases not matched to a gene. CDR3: CASRLAGASRSYNEQFF. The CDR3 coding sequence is TGTGCCAGTAGATTAGCGGGAGCCTCTCGCTCCTACAATGAGCAGTTCTTC.

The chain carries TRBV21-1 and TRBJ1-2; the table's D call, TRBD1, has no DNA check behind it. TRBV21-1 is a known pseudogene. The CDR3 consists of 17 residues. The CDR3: CASSKGGTTQGADGYTF. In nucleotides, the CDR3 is TGTGCCAGCAGCAAAGGCGGAACCACTCAGGGGGCCGATGGCTACACCTTC.

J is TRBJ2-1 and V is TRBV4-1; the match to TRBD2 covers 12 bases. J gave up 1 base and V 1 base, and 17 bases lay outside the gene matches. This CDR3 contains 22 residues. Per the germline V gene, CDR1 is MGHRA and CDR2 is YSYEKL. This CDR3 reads CASSQASTLAGGFGGSYNEQFF. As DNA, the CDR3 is TGCGCCAGCAGCCAAGCTTCAACGCTAGCGGGAGGGTTCGGAGGGTCCTACAATGAGCAGTTCTTC.

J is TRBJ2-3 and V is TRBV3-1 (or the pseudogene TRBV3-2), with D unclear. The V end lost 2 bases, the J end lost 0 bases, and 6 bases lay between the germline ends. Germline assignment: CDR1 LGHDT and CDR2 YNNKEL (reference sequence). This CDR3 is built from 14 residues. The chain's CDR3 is CASSQSVSTDTQYF. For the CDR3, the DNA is TGTGCCAGCAGCCAATCCGTTAGCACAGATACGCAGTATTTT.

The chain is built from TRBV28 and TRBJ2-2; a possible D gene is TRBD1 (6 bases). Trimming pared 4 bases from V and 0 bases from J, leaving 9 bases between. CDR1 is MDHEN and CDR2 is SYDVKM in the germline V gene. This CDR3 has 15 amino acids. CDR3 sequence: CASSWGHSNTGELFF. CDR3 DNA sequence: TGTGCCAGCAGTTGGGGACACTCGAACACCGGGGAGCTGTTTTTT.

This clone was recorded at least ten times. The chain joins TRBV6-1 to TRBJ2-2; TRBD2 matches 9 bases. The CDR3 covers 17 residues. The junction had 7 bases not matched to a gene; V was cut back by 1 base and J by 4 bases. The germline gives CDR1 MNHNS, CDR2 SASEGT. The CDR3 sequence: CASSEVGGRAPTGELFF. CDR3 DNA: TGTGCCAGCAGTGAAGTGGGCGGGAGGGCCCCCACCGGGGAGCTGTTTTTT.

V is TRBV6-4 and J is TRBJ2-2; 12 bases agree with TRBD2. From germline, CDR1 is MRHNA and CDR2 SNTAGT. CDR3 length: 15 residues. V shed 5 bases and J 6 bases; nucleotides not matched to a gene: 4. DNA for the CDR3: TGTGCCAGCAGTTTGACTAGCGGGAGCCCCGGGGAGCTGTTTTTT. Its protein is CASSLTSGSPGELFF.

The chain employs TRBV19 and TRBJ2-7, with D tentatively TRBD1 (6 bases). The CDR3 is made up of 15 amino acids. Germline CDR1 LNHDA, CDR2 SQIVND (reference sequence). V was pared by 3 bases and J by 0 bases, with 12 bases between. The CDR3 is CASSISTGASYEQYF. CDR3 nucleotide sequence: TGTGCCAGTAGTATTTCGACAGGTGCCTCCTACGAGCAGTACTTC. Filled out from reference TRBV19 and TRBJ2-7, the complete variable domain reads DGGITQSPKYLFRKEGQNVTLSCEQNLNHDAMYWYRQDPGQGLRLIYYSQIVNDFQKGDIAEGYSVSREKKESFPLTVTSAQKNPTAFYLCASSISTGASYEQYFGPGTRLTVT.

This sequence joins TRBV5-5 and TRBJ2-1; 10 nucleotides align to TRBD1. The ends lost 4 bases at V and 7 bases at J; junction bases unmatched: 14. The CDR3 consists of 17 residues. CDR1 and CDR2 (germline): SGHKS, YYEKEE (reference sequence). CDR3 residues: CASSLPRQGAWRNEQFF. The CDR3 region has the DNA TGTGCCAGCAGCCTACCAAGACAGGGGGCTTGGAGGAATGAGCAGTTCTTC.

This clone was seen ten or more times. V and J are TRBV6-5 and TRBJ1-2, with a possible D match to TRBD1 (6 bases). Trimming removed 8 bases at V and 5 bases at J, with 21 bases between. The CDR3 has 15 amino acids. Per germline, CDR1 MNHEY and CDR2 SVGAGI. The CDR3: CASYPGGRAGYGYTF. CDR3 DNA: TGTGCCAGCTACCCTGGGGGCAGGGCTGGTTATGGCTACACCTTC.